The 15 T cell receptor beta chains in this list originate from one sample, sequenced in a study of cytomegalovirus exposure and HLA in healthy donors. PCR involved 60 Vbeta and 13 Jbeta primers. TCRdb's copy holds only in-frame clones and misses some; the assay was immunoSEQ multiplex PCR. This table has 200,000 to 250,000 clones, around three quarters appearing once. The specimen sequenced was PBMCs. These receptors all come from a man aged 40-49 years in good health and CMV-seronegative.

This chain links TRBV11-2 with TRBJ1-4; D ambiguous. There are 14 residues in the CDR3. Trimming shortened V by 3 bases and J by 2 bases, and 7 bases separated the two germline ends. Per germline, CDR1 SGHAT and CDR2 FQNNGV. The DNA for the CDR3 is TGTGCCAGCAGCTTGGGCCTCACTAATGAAAAACTGTTTTTT. This sequence encodes CASSLGLTNEKLFF.

This clone has a single count. The rearrangement links TRBV2 to TRBJ2-1; 8 bases map to TRBD2. Trimming at V came to 4 bases and at J to 2 bases, leaving 4 bases not matched to a gene. CDR3 length equals 15 residues. Germline assignment: CDR1 SNHLY and CDR2 FYNNEI. The CDR3 nucleotides read TGTGCCAGCAGTGTGGGTAGCGGGGCCTACAATGAGCAGTTCTTC. This sequence encodes CASSVGSGAYNEQFF.

The chain combines TRBV29-1 with TRBJ2-5, with 10 bases aligning to TRBD2. The DNA end is more similar to TRBJ2-7, so the J call may be wrong. The CDR3 extends over 13 amino acids. Germline CDR1 and CDR2: SQVTM and ANQGSEA. DNA for the CDR3: TGCAGCGTTGTAACTAGCGGGGCTCTCGAGCAGTACTTC. Its protein is CSVVTSGALEQYF.

The gene calls are TRBV2 and TRBJ1-1; 9 bases are shared with TRBD1. This CDR3 has 19 amino acids. Unmatched junction bases numbered 20, after V lost 8 bases and J lost 1 base. Germline V gene sequence: CDR1 SNHLY, CDR2 FYNNEI. The CDR3 sequence: CASVRDPFRQGDSNTEAFF. CDR3 DNA sequence: TGTGCCAGCGTCAGAGACCCATTCCGACAGGGGGACTCGAACACTGAAGCTTTCTTT.

J is TRBJ2-1 and V is TRBV10-3; maybe TRBD2 (5 bases). Germline V gene sequence: CDR1 ENHRY, CDR2 SYGVKD. The CDR3 contains 15 residues. Trimming removed 0 bases from V and 3 bases from J, with 9 bases in between. The CDR3 loop is CAISESGEGYNEQFF. The CDR3, as DNA: TGTGCCATCAGTGAGTCGGGAGAAGGCTACAATGAGCAGTTCTTC.

The CDR3 sequence is CASTSRQGRNGYTF. CDR3 DNA sequence: TGTGCCAGCACCTCTCGACAGGGGAGGAACGGCTACACCTTC. The V and J genes are TRBV27 and TRBJ1-2; 8 bases align to TRBD1. Germline CDR1 and CDR2: MNHEY and SMNVEV (reference sequence). The CDR3 runs 14 residues. Trimming removed 7 bases from V and 8 bases from J; junction bases left unmatched: 12.

V gene TRBV5-1 combines with J gene TRBJ1-2; the D gene is possibly TRBD1 (6 bases). CDR3 size: 16 residues. Germline V lookup: CDR1 SGHRS, CDR2 YFSETQ. Trimming took off 0 bases at V and 3 bases at J, with 15 bases between the two ends. The CDR3 DNA sequence: TGCGCCAGCAGCTTGGATAGGACAGTCGCCCACTATGGCTACACCTTC. Amino acids: CASSLDRTVAHYGYTF.

The rearrangement uses TRBV7-3 and TRBJ2-1; 8 positions match TRBD2. The J segment lost 4 bases and the V segment lost 2 bases, leaving 10 bases of the junction unmatched. The germline CDR1 and CDR2 sequences are SGHTA and FQGTGA. The CDR3 spans 17 residues. The CDR3: CASSLAGGQPSYNEQFF. CDR3 nucleotides: TGTGCCAGCAGCTTAGCGGGGGGCCAACCCTCTTACAATGAGCAGTTCTTC.

The J gene is TRBJ2-2, the V gene TRBV7-2; D perhaps matches TRBD1 (6 bases). V shed 5 bases and J shed 9 bases, with 19 bases lying between them. There are 15 residues in the CDR3. CDR1 is SGHTA and CDR2 is FQGNSA in the germline V gene. CDR3 DNA: TGTGCCAGCAGCAAACCAGGGGCCATAAGAAGGGAGCTGTTTTTT. Translation: CASSKPGAIRRELFF.

V usage is TRBV19 and J usage is TRBJ1-2; 9 bases align to TRBD1. V was pared by 9 bases and J by 5 bases, with 7 bases of the junction left unmatched. Germline V gives CDR1 LNHDA, CDR2 SQIVND (reference sequence). The CDR3 runs 13 residues. CDR3 sequence reads: CASATGGRYGYTF. CDR3 nucleotides: TGTGCCAGCGCCACAGGGGGCCGGTATGGCTACACCTTC.

Worth noting for this clone: Other DNA sequences in the same sample also yield this CDR3. This sequence joins TRBV5-6 and TRBJ1-5; 7 nucleotides align to TRBD1. V gave up 3 bases and J gave up 2 bases; unmatched junction bases: 5. Germline V gene data show CDR1 as SGHDT and CDR2 as YYEEEE. CDR3 size: 15 residues. The CDR3 nucleotides are TGTGCCAGCAGCTCCACCGGGACAGGCAATCAGCCCCAGCATTTT. Encoded protein: CASSSTGTGNQPQHF.

This clone showed up just once. This chain joins TRBV7-8 and TRBJ1-2; TRBD1 might be the D (6 bases). Germline V lookup: CDR1 SGHVS, CDR2 FQNEAQ. Trimming took off 5 bases at V and 4 bases at J, with 14 bases between the two ends. This CDR3 contains 14 residues. The DNA of the CDR3 is TGTGCCAGCAGCCCAACAGGGAGGGCCTATGGCTACACCTTC. It translates to CASSPTGRAYGYTF.

This chain joins TRBV5-1 and TRBJ2-6; D may be TRBD1 (6 bases). CDR1 is SGHRS, CDR2 YFSETQ, per germline. V dropped 10 bases and J dropped 2 bases, with 16 bases sitting between them. This CDR3 is built from 15 residues. CDR3 loop: CAVSATGPGANVLTF. In DNA, the CDR3 is TGCGCCGTAAGTGCCACAGGGCCTGGGGCCAACGTCCTGACTTTC.

The V gene is TRBV28, the J gene TRBJ1-1, with D uncertain. Germline-derived CDR1 and CDR2 are MDHEN and SYDVKM. This CDR3 spans 13 amino acids. The V and J ends lost 3 bases and 8 bases respectively, with 13 bases between them. The CDR3 here is CASSLGQVGEAFF. In DNA, the CDR3 is TGTGCCAGCAGTTTGGGTCAGGTCGGAGAAGCTTTCTTT.

This clone was seen a single time. The rearrangement joins TRBV7-2 to TRBJ2-7; D gene ambiguous. The germline V gene encodes CDR1 SGHTA and CDR2 FQGNSA. The CDR3 has 12 amino acids. Trimming removed 4 bases at V and 0 bases at J, with 4 bases between. CDR3 sequence reads: CASSYSSYEQYF. For the CDR3, the DNA is TGTGCCAGCAGCTATAGCTCCTACGAGCAGTACTTC.